This T cell receptor beta chain is drawn from a study of regulatory T cells in long-lasting Graves disease. Time point noted: newly diagnosed GD, antithyroid drugs for less than 3 months. PBMC-derived RNA was used for the TCR library. Arm-PCR of CDR3 regions and iRepertoire HTBI primers were used to build TCR beta libraries. TCRdb itself ran the multiplex PCR reads through MiXCR, one entry per CDR3 protein. In the table there are roughly 430,000 distinct CDR3 sequences, about 17% of which are singletons. Germline V gives CDR1 MGHDK, CDR2 SYGVNS. This CDR3 comprises 14 residues. V was clipped by 5 bases and J by 2 bases, with 12 bases between them. A few counts support this clonotype. These same records also appear under a second study, on T cells in Graves' hyperthyroidism and ophthalmopathy. That work adds: The diagnostic basis comprised clinical symptoms, serum thyroxine and TRAb, thyroid ultrasound and orbital computed tomography.

Sequenced material: peripheral blood mononuclear cells (PBMCs), taken at new diagnosis, from a patient treated with antithyroid drugs. J is TRBJ2-5 and V is TRBV25-1, with a possible D match to TRBD1 (5 bases). This TCR derives from a woman under 40 with Graves disease. CDR3 nucleotide sequence: TGTGCCAGCAGTTTCAGACAGATACAAGAGACCCAGTACTTC. This gives the protein CASSFRQIQETQYF. Looking up the rest from reference TRBV25-1 and TRBJ2-5 gives the full variable domain: EADIYQTPRYLVIGTGKKITLECSQTMGHDKMYWYQQDPGMELHLIHYSYGVNSTEKGDLSSESTVSRIRTEHFPLTLESARPSHTSQYLCASSFRQIQETQYFGPGTRLLVL.